Shown below are 7 T cell receptor beta chains from a single sample sequenced in a study of blood T cell repertoires in COVID-19 (dated by TCRdb to about 2020). Library method: the immunoSEQ multiplex PCR assay. TCRdb carries this immuneACCESS record with in-frame sequences only. Its versions omit some clonotypes, under half of them owing to an unresolved V gene in the studies checked, with the rest unexplained. The sample table contains under 250,000 clones; only one count was recorded for 80% to 85% of them. The ten largest clones represent 4.4% of the sample. Sequenced sample: peripheral blood. These receptors all stem from a man in his fifties or sixties with active or convalescent COVID-19.

The chain uses TRBV5-4 and TRBJ1-1; 7 nucleotides agree with TRBD1. Germline V gene data show CDR1 as SGHNT and CDR2 as YYREEE (reference sequence). The CDR3 totals 14 residues. Germline trimming cut 4 bases from V and 4 bases from J; bases unmatched to any gene: 7. The CDR3, as DNA: TGTGCCAGCAGCATCAACAGGGGCAGCACTGAAGCTTTCTTT. Encoded protein: CASSINRGSTEAFF.

The chain couples TRBV6-1 to TRBJ1-3; D is unclear. Trimming stripped 4 bases from V and 0 bases from J, with 16 bases between. CDR1 is MNHNS and CDR2 is SASEGT in the germline V gene. This CDR3 is built from 17 residues. DNA of the CDR3: TGTGCCAGCAGTGCTTTGTCGGGGTCGAGCTCTGGAAACACCATATATTTT. Translated: CASSALSGSSSGNTIYF.

The chain links TRBV10-3 to TRBJ1-1, with D possibly being TRBD1 (5 bases). The V and J ends lost 6 bases and 4 bases respectively, with 12 bases between them. Germline loops: CDR1 ENHRY, CDR2 SYGVKD. The CDR3 is 13 residues long. Here the CDR3 DNA reads TGTGCCATCAGCGGGGGTGTGAGCACTGAAGCTTTCTTT. This codes for CAISGGVSTEAFF.

This chain connects TRBV30 to TRBJ1-1; D uncertain. Trimming removed 4 bases from V and 11 bases from J, with 20 bases in between. CDR1 and CDR2 (germline): GTSNPN, SVGIG (reference sequence). This CDR3 spans 13 amino acids. The CDR3 bases are TGTGCCTGGACCCAGTCGGAACTTGTCAGGGCTTTCTTT. Translated: CAWTQSELVRAFF.

The V gene is TRBV30, the J gene TRBJ1-1; 7 positions match TRBD1. Trimming cost V 0 bases and J 2 bases; bases outside gene matches: 3. CDR3 length: 14 amino acids. Germline assignment: CDR1 GTSNPN and CDR2 SVGIG (reference sequence). DNA for the CDR3: TGTGCCTGGAGTGTACAGGGGACTAACACTGAAGCTTTCTTT. It codes for CAWSVQGTNTEAFF. Full variable domain (rest looked up from reference TRBV30 and TRBJ1-1): SQTIHQWPATLVQPVGSPLSLECTVEGTSNPNLYWYRQAAGRGLQLLFYSVGIGQISSEVPQNLSASRPQDRQFILSSKKLLLSDSGFYLCAWSVQGTNTEAFFGQGTRLTVV.

The chain couples TRBV15 to TRBJ1-1; no firm D call. Per the germline V gene, CDR1 is LNHNV and CDR2 is YYDKDF (reference sequence). Trimming shortened V by 0 bases and J by 0 bases, and 8 bases separated the two germline ends. The CDR3 spans 15 residues. Here the CDR3 reads CATSRDRSLNTEAFF. CDR3 coding DNA: TGTGCCACCAGCAGAGACAGAAGTTTGAACACTGAAGCTTTCTTT.

This clone occurred a few times. The chain couples TRBV2 to TRBJ1-1, with D perhaps TRBD1 (5 bases). CDR3 length equals 11 residues. V lost 4 bases and J lost 8, with 8 bases in between. Germline V gives CDR1 SNHLY, CDR2 FYNNEI. DNA for the CDR3: TGTGCCAGCAGTGGAACAGGAGAAGCTTTCTTT. Residues: CASSGTGEAFF.